This TCR beta chain was recorded in a study of PD-L1 blockade in urothelial cancer. Time point denoted: pretreatment peripheral blood. Assay: immunoSEQ multiplex PCR; the TCRdb copy retains only in-frame clones and omits some. Here the sample spans 95,000 or so clones, around 87% being singletons. This CDR3 has 13 residues. The V gene's germline CDR1 is MNHNY and CDR2 SVGAGI (reference sequence). Trimming took 5 bases from V and 11 from J; bases not matched to a gene: 11. Sequenced material: PBMCs, taken around atezolizumab (anti-PD-L1) treatment. The sequence was obtained from a man between 60 and 70 years old with urothelial cancer. V usage is TRBV6-6 and J usage is TRBJ2-7; 8 nucleotides align to TRBD1. CDR3 DNA: TGTGCCAGCAGTAGAGGGACAGGTTCCCTTGAGTACTTC. Its translation is CASSRGTGSLEYF.